This is a list of T cell receptor beta chains from one sample in a study of blood T cell repertoires in COVID-19. Profiling relied on immunoSEQ multiplex PCR, and the TCRdb table lists in-frame clones only, not all of them. The data show about half a million clones, roughly 89% seen once. Sequenced sample: peripheral blood. Receptor source: a man between 18 and 35 years old with COVID-19, enrolled during active disease. Each CDR3 is given with its conserved first and last residue. The D gene is left open where the match is weak. Expanded clones are given a class, and other clones once, few, many or no size at all.

CDR3	DNA	D	J	length	size	V
CASSPGRPGQGTQYF	TGTGCCAGCTCACCTGGCAGGCCGGGTCAGGGGACCCAGTACTTC	.	TRBJ2-5	15	.	TRBV18
CASSLGWHNEQFF	TGTGCCAGCAGCTTAGGATGGCACAATGAGCAGTTCTTC	.	TRBJ2-1	13	.	TRBV7-2
CASSQTSGRFHEQYF	TGTGCCAGCAGCCAAACCAGCGGGAGGTTTCACGAGCAGTACTTC	TRBD2	TRBJ2-7	15	.	TRBV4-2
CASSLVTRNTEAFF	TGTGCCAGCTCACTAGTGACAAGGAACACTGAAGCTTTCTTT	.	TRBJ1-1	14	.	TRBV18
CASSAQWAQFF	TGTGCCAGCAGTGCCCAGTGGGCGCAGTTCTTC	.	TRBJ2-1	11	few	TRBV2
CASSCSGSRLGFRDYGYTF	TGTGCCAGCAGCTGTAGCGGGAGTCGACTCGGATTTAGGGACTATGGCTACACCTTC	.	TRBJ1-2	19	.	TRBV5-4
CASSVASGTIEQYF	TGTGCCAGTAGTGTGGCTAGCGGGACAATCGAGCAGTACTTC	TRBD2	TRBJ2-7	14	once	TRBV19
CASSLATIYEQYF	TGTGCCAGCAGCCTGGCCACAATCTACGAGCAGTACTTC	.	TRBJ2-7	13	.	TRBV7-2
CASSERLAGGRSEQYF	TGCGCCAGCAGTGAGAGACTAGCGGGAGGCCGATCCGAGCAGTACTTC	TRBD2	TRBJ2-7	16	.	TRBV10-1
CASKLAGWEGNEQFF	TGTGCCAGTAAATTAGCGGGGTGGGAGGGGAATGAGCAGTTCTTC	TRBD2	TRBJ2-1	15	.	TRBV19
CASSSASRVYNEQFF	TGTGCCAGCAGCTCCGCCAGTCGGGTGTACAATGAGCAGTTCTTC	.	TRBJ2-1	15	.	TRBV11-3
CASMRSYEQYF	TGTGCCAGCATGCGGAGCTACGAGCAGTACTTC	.	TRBJ2-7	11	.	TRBV6-5
CATTLDNAYNEQFF	TGTGCCACGACATTGGACAACGCCTACAATGAGCAGTTCTTC	.	TRBJ2-1	14	.	TRBV7-2
CASSLDSRGPDTQYF	TGTGCCAGCAGCTTAGACAGCAGGGGGCCAGATACGCAGTATTTT	TRBD1	TRBJ2-3	15	.	TRBV7-8
CASSSDRVLRNSPLHF	TGCGCCAGCAGCTCGGACAGGGTTCTTCGAAATTCACCCCTCCACTTT	TRBD1	TRBJ1-6	16	.	TRBV5-1
CATDFSNSPLHF	TGTGCCACGGACTTCTCTAATTCACCCCTCCACTTT	.	TRBJ1-6	12	.	TRBV6-5
CASSRPGQSEAFF	TGTGCCAGCAGTCGACCTGGACAGTCTGAAGCTTTCTTT	.	TRBJ1-1	13	.	TRBV12-3/TRBV12-4
CASRVSGKNTGELFF	TGTGCCAGTAGGGTCAGCGGGAAGAACACCGGGGAGCTGTTTTTT	TRBD2	TRBJ2-2	15	.	TRBV19
CASSLPLGSSYNEQFF	TGTGCCAGCAGCTTGCCCCTAGGTAGCTCCTACAATGAGCAGTTCTTC	.	TRBJ2-1	16	.	TRBV5-8
CASGFTAYSNQPQHF	TGTGCTAGTGGTTTCACAGCCTATAGCAATCAGCCCCAGCATTTT	.	TRBJ1-5	15	few	TRBV12-5
CASSLESNQPQHF	TGTGCCAGCAGCCTTGAGAGCAATCAGCCCCAGCATTTT	.	TRBJ1-5	13	few	TRBV7-9
CASRPGTSPYEQYF	TGTGCCAGCAGACCCGGGACTTCACCCTACGAGCAGTACTTC	.	TRBJ2-7	14	.	TRBV6-5
CASSLRAGGLQETQYF	TGTGCCAGCAGCTTACGGGCCGGGGGGCTCCAAGAGACCCAGTACTTC	.	TRBJ2-5	16	.	TRBV11-1
CASKGIRYRSYEQYF	TGTGCCAGCAAAGGTATTCGTTACAGATCCTACGAGCAGTACTTC	.	TRBJ2-7	15	once	TRBV6-5
CASSPGTGGNTIYF	TGTGCCAGCTCACCCGGGACAGGTGGAAACACCATATATTTT	TRBD1	TRBJ1-3	14	.	TRBV18
CASSSGTGEDGYTF	TGTGCCTCCTCCTCCGGGACAGGGGAAGATGGCTACACCTTC	TRBD1	TRBJ1-2	14	.	TRBV10-3
CASSIPTGVDEQFF	TGTGCCAGCAGCATACCTACAGGGGTCGATGAGCAGTTCTTC	TRBD1	TRBJ2-1	14	.	TRBV11-2
CASSSRRISTDTQYF	TGTGCCAGCAGTTCCCGGAGGATAAGCACAGATACGCAGTATTTT	.	TRBJ2-3	15	few	TRBV27
CASSLFWGRQPQHF	TGTGCCAGCAGCTTGTTTTGGGGCAGGCAGCCCCAGCATTTT	.	TRBJ1-5	14	once	TRBV5-6
CASSLGVGQNSDEQYF	TGTGCCAGCAGCTTAGGTGTTGGACAGAATAGCGACGAGCAGTACTTC	.	TRBJ2-7	16	.	TRBV7-9
CSVMGLAGGDYEQYF	TGCAGCGTTATGGGACTAGCGGGGGGGGATTACGAGCAGTACTTC	TRBD2	TRBJ2-7	15	.	TRBV29-1
CASREGTGGDEKLFF	TGTGCCAGCAGGGAAGGGACAGGGGGGGACGAAAAACTGTTTTTT	TRBD1	TRBJ1-4	15	.	TRBV7-9
CASSVDGLGTSGRETQYF	TGTGCCAGCAGCGTAGACGGTTTGGGGACTAGCGGGAGGGAGACCCAGTACTTC	TRBD2	TRBJ2-5	18	.	TRBV9
CASSQEVGQDEAFF	TGTGCCAGCAGCCAAGAGGTTGGGCAGGATGAAGCTTTCTTT	.	TRBJ1-1	14	.	TRBV4-2
CASHITGTGHQETQYF	TGTGCCAGCCACATTACCGGGACAGGGCACCAAGAGACCCAGTACTTC	TRBD1	TRBJ2-5	16	.	TRBV18
CASSQEEGEQYF	TGTGCCAGCAGCCAAGAAGAGGGCGAGCAGTACTTC	.	TRBJ2-7	12	.	TRBV3-1/TRBV3-2
CASSKAGLNTEAFF	TGTGCCAGCAGCAAAGCAGGTTTGAACACTGAAGCTTTCTTT	.	TRBJ1-1	14	.	TRBV11-2
CATSDAPGTSGLYNEQFF	TGTGCCACCAGTGATGCCCCCGGGACTAGCGGCCTCTACAATGAGCAGTTCTTC	TRBD2	TRBJ2-1	18	.	TRBV24-1
CASSQNRGGETQYF	TGCGCCAGCAGCCAAAATCGAGGGGGCGAGACCCAGTACTTC	TRBD1	TRBJ2-5	14	.	TRBV4-1
CASSDSAGGSTDTQYF	TGTGCCAGCAGTGACTCTGCGGGAGGTAGCACAGATACGCAGTATTTT	TRBD2	TRBJ2-3	16	.	TRBV6-4
CASSLGGTGTHEQFF	TGTGCCAGCAGCTTAGGCGGGACAGGGACCCATGAGCAGTTCTTC	TRBD1	TRBJ2-1	15	once	TRBV7-9
CATSDSSRLAGQIDTQYF	TGTGCCACCAGTGATTCGAGTCGACTAGCGGGACAGATAGATACGCAGTATTTT	TRBD2	TRBJ2-3	18	.	TRBV24-1
CASSEWGDGGTEAFF	TGTGCCAGCAGTGAATGGGGCGATGGGGGGACTGAAGCTTTCTTT	.	TRBJ1-1	15	.	TRBV25-1
CAWSPQGYQPQHF	TGTGCCTGGAGTCCACAGGGATACCAGCCCCAGCATTTT	.	TRBJ1-5	13	once	TRBV30
CASSSLRGKGKGWNSPLHF	TGTGCCAGCAGCTCGTTAAGAGGGAAAGGAAAGGGTTGGAATTCACCCCTCCACTTT	.	TRBJ1-6	19	.	TRBV5-6
CASSLASSGANVLTF	TGTGCCAGCAGCTTGGCGAGCTCGGGGGCCAACGTCCTGACTTTC	.	TRBJ2-6	15	few	TRBV5-4
CAISAGRGASDTQYF	TGTGCCATCAGTGCAGGGCGGGGGGCTTCAGATACGCAGTATTTT	TRBD2	TRBJ2-3	15	.	TRBV10-3
CASSPRASGNFYEQFF	TGTGCCAGCAGCCCAAGAGCTAGCGGGAATTTCTATGAGCAGTTCTTC	TRBD2	TRBJ2-1	16	.	TRBV11-2
CASSLNSGGAHEQFF	TGTGCCAGCAGCTTAAATAGCGGGGGGGCTCATGAGCAGTTCTTC	TRBD2	TRBJ2-1	15	once	TRBV11-2
CASSSEWGSNEQFF	TGCGCCAGCAGCTCCGAGTGGGGCTCCAATGAGCAGTTCTTC	.	TRBJ2-1	14	.	TRBV5-1
CASSIASGTGELFF	TGTGCCAGTAGTATAGCGTCCGGGACCGGGGAGCTGTTTTTT	.	TRBJ2-2	14	.	TRBV19
CASNRPGQESYEQYF	TGTGCCAGCAACCGACCGGGACAGGAATCCTACGAGCAGTACTTC	TRBD1	TRBJ2-7	15	.	TRBV6-5
CASSPGGDQPQHF	TGTGCCAGCAGCCCCGGGGGGGATCAGCCCCAGCATTTT	.	TRBJ1-5	13	.	TRBV12-3/TRBV12-4
CASSETVTSRGEQYF	TGTGCCAGCAGTGAAACGGTGACTAGCCGGGGCGAGCAGTACTTC	TRBD2	TRBJ2-7	15	.	TRBV6-1
CASSHDRAGANVLTF	TGTGCCAGCAGCCATGACAGGGCTGGGGCCAACGTCCTGACTTTC	TRBD1	TRBJ2-6	15	.	TRBV7-3
CASSTQISANVLTF	TGTGCCAGTAGTACCCAAATTAGCGCCAACGTCCTGACTTTC	.	TRBJ2-6	14	.	TRBV19
CASSYGQSRGGELFF	TGTGCCAGCAGCTATGGACAGTCTCGAGGCGGGGAGCTGTTTTTT	.	TRBJ2-2	15	.	TRBV14
CASSAQGGNSPLHF	TGTGCCAGCAGCGCCCAGGGGGGCAATTCACCCCTCCACTTT	TRBD1	TRBJ1-6	14	.	TRBV11-3
CASSALWGGEQFF	TGTGCCAGCAGTGCCCTCTGGGGGGGTGAGCAGTTCTTC	TRBD2	TRBJ2-1	13	.	TRBV2
CASSSSRGGRGQETQYF	TGTGCCAGCAGTTCGTCTAGGGGGGGGCGCGGGCAAGAGACCCAGTACTTC	.	TRBJ2-5	17	few	TRBV27